A single sample gave rise to the 15 T cell receptor beta chains below, sequenced in a study of immune cell composition in non-small cell lung cancer. Method: immunoSEQ multiplex PCR; TCRdb's copy keeps in-frame clones and lacks some. The data show 2,000 to 3,000 clones, with 80% to 85% seen just once and approximately 3.9% held by the top ten. The sequencing sample was made of lung tumor tissue. Source of these receptors: a human donor with non-small cell lung cancer.

This clone came up once. This chain uses TRBV21-1 with TRBJ2-7; the table names TRBD1, a call not compared with the DNA. TRBV21-1 is reported as a pseudogene. This CDR3 comprises 13 residues. This CDR3 is CASSSTGLAEQYF. In nucleotides, the CDR3 is TGTGCCAGCAGCAGTACAGGGTTGGCAGAGCAGTACTTC.

This clone was found a few times. This rearrangement joins TRBV27 to TRBJ2-1; 11 nucleotides match TRBD2. Germline V gene lookup returns CDR1 MNHEY and CDR2 SMNVEV (reference sequence). J was trimmed by 1 base and V by 1 base; bases with no gene match: 3. This CDR3 spans 17 amino acids. The CDR3 bases are TGTGCCAGCAGTTTATTCAGGACTAGCGGGTCCTACAATGAGCAGTTCTTC. Amino acids: CASSLFRTSGSYNEQFF.

This clone has just a few counts. The chain has TRBV14 and TRBJ2-1; tentatively, D is TRBD2 (6 bases). The CDR3 runs 15 residues. Germline V gene sequence: CDR1 SGHDN, CDR2 FVKESK. The V gene lost 4 bases and the J gene lost 3 bases, with 13 bases spanning the gap. DNA of the CDR3: TGTGCCAGCAGCCCTACCGGGACTTTCTACAATGAGCAGTTCTTC. Protein product: CASSPTGTFYNEQFF.

This clone has just one count. The J gene is TRBJ1-5, the V gene TRBV6-1; D is undetermined. V lost 2 bases and J lost 3, with 8 bases in between. This CDR3 region has 14 residues. Germline V gene data show CDR1 as MNHNS and CDR2 as SASEGT. The CDR3 loop reads CASSENNNNQPQHF. The CDR3 DNA reads TGTGCCAGCAGTGAAAATAACAACAATCAGCCCCAGCATTTT.

The V and J genes are TRBV18 and TRBJ2-5; 8 bases fit TRBD2. Gene TRBJ2-7 matches the end of the DNA better, so the J call may be wrong. Germline V gene sequence: CDR1 KGHSH, CDR2 LQKENI. The CDR3 covers 15 residues. CDR3 in DNA: TGTGCCAGCTCAGGGTCCCCGGGAGGGCCGTACGAGCAGTACTTC. Its translation is CASSGSPGGPYEQYF.

The chain carries TRBV28 and TRBJ2-2, with 8 bases that match TRBD1. Germline CDR1 MDHEN, CDR2 SYDVKM. The V segment lost 7 bases and the J segment 4 bases; nucleotides outside the gene matches: 8. The CDR3 sequence is 15 residues long. CDR3 sequence reads: CASIDRDRPTGELFF. For the CDR3, the DNA is TGTGCCAGCATTGACCGGGACAGGCCCACCGGGGAGCTGTTTTTT. Using reference TRBV28 and TRBJ2-2 for the parts outside the CDR3, the full variable domain is DVKVTQSSRYLVKRTGEKVFLECVQDMDHENMFWYRQDPGLGLRLIYFSYDVKMKEKGDIPEGYSVSREKKERFSLILESASTNQTSMYLCASIDRDRPTGELFFGEGSRLTVL.

The chain is built from TRBV29-1 and TRBJ1-2; no definite D call. The CDR3 has 10 amino acids. From germline, CDR1 is SQVTM and CDR2 ANQGSEA. Trimming took 4 bases from V and 10 from J, leaving 10 bases between them. The CDR3 bases are TGCAGCGTTGGCGAGGGAGCCTACACCTTC. Protein product: CSVGEGAYTF. Together with reference TRBV29-1 and TRBJ1-2, the CDR3 gives the full variable domain: SAVISQKPSRDICQRGTSLTIQCQVDSQVTMMFWYRQQPGQSLTLIATANQGSEATYESGFVIDKFPISRPNLTFSTLTVSNMSPEDSSIYLCSVGEGAYTFGSGTRLTVV.

The chain uses TRBV19 and TRBJ2-7; 13 nucleotides match TRBD2. The V gene's germline CDR1 is LNHDA and CDR2 SQIVND (reference sequence). The CDR3 has 16 amino acids. The V segment lost 4 bases and the J segment 2 bases; nucleotides outside the gene matches: 5. Here the CDR3 DNA reads TGTGCCAGTAGTAGAGGACTAGCGGGAGCCCCCTACGAGCAGTACTTC. As protein: CASSRGLAGAPYEQYF.

This chain joins TRBV7-6 and TRBJ2-5, with D possibly matching TRBD1 (5 bases). The CDR3 contains 13 residues. V lost 1 base, J lost 6 bases, and 9 bases lay in between. Germline V gene lookup returns CDR1 SGHVS and CDR2 FNYEAQ. Here the CDR3 DNA reads TGTGCCAGCAGCTTAGGACAGATCCAGACCCAGTACTTC. Translated: CASSLGQIQTQYF.

V is TRBV4-1 and J is TRBJ2-5; the match to TRBD2 covers 8 bases. Trimming cost V 1 base and J 1 base; bases outside gene matches: 11. Germline CDR1 is MGHRA and CDR2 is YSYEKL. This CDR3 spans 18 amino acids. CDR3 residues: CASSQVWYGGRFQETQYF. The DNA for the CDR3 is TGCGCCAGCAGCCAAGTATGGTACGGCGGGAGGTTCCAAGAGACCCAGTACTTC.

The chain is built from TRBV7-9 and TRBJ2-1; D unresolved. The CDR3 runs to 12 residues. Germline CDR1 and CDR2: SEHNR and FQNEAQ (reference sequence). The V gene lost 5 bases and the J gene lost 9 bases, with 11 bases spanning the gap. The CDR3 sequence: CASSPSRSEQFF. The CDR3 nucleotides are TGTGCCAGCAGCCCAAGTAGAAGTGAGCAGTTCTTC.

J is TRBJ2-7 and V is TRBV19; TRBD2 agrees at 11 bases. Germline CDR1 reads LNHDA; CDR2 reads SQIVND (reference sequence). The CDR3 totals 14 residues. V lost 6 bases to trimming and J lost 3 bases; unmatched junction nucleotides: 4. CDR3 sequence (DNA): TGTGCCAGTAGCACTAGCGGGAGCTACTACGAGCAGTACTTC. It codes for CASSTSGSYYEQYF.

This rearrangement joins TRBV4-1 to TRBJ2-7; 8 bases are shared with TRBD1. Losses at the gene ends were 1 base for V and 7 bases for J; bases not matched to a gene: 15. CDR1 is MGHRA and CDR2 is YSYEKL in the germline V gene. The CDR3 runs 17 residues. The CDR3: CASSQGWARTGIGEQYF. The CDR3 bases are TGCGCCAGCAGCCAAGGGTGGGCAAGGACAGGGATAGGGGAGCAGTACTTC.

This clone was seen a handful of times. The rearrangement joins TRBV2 to TRBJ2-7, with unresolved D. CDR1 is SNHLY and CDR2 is FYNNEI in the germline V gene. V shed 7 bases and J shed 0 bases, with 19 bases lying between them. The CDR3 extends over 16 amino acids. The CDR3 region is CASTSDYSSDSYEQYF. DNA for the CDR3: TGTGCCAGCACCTCTGATTACAGTTCCGACTCCTACGAGCAGTACTTC.

The V call is TRBV15, the J call TRBJ2-1; the match to TRBD1 covers 10 bases. Germline values: CDR1 LNHNV, CDR2 YYDKDF (reference sequence). V shed 4 bases, J shed 5 bases, and the junction held 8 bases outside the gene matches. The CDR3 has 16 amino acids. The DNA for the CDR3 is TGTGCCACCAGCAACTACCGGGACAGGGGCCACAATGAGCAGTTCTTC. Its translation is CATSNYRDRGHNEQFF.